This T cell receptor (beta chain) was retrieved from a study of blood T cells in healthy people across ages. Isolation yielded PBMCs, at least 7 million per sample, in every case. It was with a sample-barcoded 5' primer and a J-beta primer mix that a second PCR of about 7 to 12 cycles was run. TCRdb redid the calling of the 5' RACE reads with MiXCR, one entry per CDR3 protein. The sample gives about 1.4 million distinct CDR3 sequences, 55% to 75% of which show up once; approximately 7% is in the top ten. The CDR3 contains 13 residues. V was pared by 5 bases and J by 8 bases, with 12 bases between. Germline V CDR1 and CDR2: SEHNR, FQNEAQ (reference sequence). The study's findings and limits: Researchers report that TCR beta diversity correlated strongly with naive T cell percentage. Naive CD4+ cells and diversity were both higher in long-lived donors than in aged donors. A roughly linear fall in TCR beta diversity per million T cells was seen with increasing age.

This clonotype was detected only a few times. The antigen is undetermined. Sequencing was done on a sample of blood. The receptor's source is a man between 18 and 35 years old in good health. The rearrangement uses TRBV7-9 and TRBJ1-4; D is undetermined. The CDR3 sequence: CASSPDPGEKLFF. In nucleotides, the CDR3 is TGTGCCAGCAGCCCGGACCCCGGAGAAAAACTGTTTTTT.